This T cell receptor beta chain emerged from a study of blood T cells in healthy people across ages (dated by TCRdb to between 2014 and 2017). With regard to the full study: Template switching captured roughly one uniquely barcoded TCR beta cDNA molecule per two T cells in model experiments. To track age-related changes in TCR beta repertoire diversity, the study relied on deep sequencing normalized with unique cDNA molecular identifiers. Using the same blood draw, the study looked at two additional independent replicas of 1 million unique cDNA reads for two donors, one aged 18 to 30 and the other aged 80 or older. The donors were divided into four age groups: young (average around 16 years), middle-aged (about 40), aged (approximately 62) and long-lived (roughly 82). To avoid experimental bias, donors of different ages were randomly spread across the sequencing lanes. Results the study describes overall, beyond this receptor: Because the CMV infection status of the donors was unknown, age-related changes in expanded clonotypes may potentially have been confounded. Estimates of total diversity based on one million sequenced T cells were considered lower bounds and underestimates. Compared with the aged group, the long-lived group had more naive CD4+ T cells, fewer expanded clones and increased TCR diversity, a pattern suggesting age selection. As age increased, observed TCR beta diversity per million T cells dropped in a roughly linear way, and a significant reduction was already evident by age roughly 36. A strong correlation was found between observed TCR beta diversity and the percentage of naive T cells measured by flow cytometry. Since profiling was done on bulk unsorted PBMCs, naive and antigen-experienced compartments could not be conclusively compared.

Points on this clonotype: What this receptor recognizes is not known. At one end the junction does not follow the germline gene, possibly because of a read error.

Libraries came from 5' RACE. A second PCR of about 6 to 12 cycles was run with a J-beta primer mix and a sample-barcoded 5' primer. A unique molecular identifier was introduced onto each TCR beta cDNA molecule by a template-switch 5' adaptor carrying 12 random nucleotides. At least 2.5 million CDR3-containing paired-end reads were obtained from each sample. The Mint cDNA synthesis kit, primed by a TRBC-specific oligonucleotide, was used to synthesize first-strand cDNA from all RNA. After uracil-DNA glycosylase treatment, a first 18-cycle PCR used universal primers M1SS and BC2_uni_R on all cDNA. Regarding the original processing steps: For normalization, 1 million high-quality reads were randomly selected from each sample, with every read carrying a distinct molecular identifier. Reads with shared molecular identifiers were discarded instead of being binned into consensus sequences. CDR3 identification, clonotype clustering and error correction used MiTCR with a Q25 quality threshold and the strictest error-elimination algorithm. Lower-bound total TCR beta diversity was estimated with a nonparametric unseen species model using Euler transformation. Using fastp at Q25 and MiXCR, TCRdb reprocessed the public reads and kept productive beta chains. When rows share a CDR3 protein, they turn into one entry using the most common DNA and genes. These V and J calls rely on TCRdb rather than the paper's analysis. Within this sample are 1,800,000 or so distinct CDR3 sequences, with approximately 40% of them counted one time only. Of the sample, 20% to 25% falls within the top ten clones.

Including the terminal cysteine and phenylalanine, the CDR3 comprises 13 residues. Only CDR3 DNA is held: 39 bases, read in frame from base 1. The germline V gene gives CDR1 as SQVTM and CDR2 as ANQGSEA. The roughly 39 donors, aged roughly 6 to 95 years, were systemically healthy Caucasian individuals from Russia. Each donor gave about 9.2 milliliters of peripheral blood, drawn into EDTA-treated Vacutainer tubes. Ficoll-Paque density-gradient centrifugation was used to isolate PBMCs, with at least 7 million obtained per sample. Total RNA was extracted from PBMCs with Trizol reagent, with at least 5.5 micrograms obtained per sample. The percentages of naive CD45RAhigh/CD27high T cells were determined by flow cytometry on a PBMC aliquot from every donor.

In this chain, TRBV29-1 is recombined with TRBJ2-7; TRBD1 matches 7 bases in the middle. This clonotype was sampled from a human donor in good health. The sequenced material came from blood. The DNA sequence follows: TGCGGCGTTCGGGACAGCAACTCCTACGAGCAGTACTTC. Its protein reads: CGVRDSNSYEQYF.